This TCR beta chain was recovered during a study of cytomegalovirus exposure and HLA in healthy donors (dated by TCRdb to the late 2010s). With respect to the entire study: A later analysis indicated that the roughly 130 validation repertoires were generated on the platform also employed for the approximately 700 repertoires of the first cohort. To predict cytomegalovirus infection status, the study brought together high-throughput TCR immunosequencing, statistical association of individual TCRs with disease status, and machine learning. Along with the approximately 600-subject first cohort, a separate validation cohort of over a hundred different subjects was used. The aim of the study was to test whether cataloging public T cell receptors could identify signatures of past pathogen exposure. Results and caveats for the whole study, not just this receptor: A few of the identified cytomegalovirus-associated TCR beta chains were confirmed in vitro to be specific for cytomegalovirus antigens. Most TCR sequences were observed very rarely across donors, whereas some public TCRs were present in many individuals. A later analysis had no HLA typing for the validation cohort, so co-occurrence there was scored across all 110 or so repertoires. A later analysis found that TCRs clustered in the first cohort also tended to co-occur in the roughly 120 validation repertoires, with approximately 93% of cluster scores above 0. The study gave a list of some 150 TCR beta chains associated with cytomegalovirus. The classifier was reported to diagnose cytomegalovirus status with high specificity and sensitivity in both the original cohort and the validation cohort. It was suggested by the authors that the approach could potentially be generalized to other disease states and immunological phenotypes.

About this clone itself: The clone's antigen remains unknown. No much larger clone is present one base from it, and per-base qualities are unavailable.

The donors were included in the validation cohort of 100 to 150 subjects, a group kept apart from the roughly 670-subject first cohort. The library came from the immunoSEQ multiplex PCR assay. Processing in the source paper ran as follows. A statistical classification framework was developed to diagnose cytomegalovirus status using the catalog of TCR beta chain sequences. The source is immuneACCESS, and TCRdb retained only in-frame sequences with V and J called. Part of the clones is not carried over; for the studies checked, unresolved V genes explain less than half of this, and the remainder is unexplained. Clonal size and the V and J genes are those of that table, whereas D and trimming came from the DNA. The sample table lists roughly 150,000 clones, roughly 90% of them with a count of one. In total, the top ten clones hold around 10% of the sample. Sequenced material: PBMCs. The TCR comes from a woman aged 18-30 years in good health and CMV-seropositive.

At the DNA level, the sequence is TGTGCCAGCAGTCTAGATAACAGGGGACGTAGCTATGGCTACACCTTC. The translation is CASSLDNRGRSYGYTF. The chain is assembled from TRBV27 and TRBJ1-2, and 7 bases in between align with TRBD1. From the germline V gene (reference sequence), CDR1 is MNHEY and CDR2 is SMNVEV. After removal of 5 bases from V and 4 bases from J, the junction retains 13 bases not matched to a gene. From the cysteine up to the phenylalanine, the CDR3 has a length of 16 residues. Only the CDR3 part of the read is kept: 48 bases, read in frame from the first base.